Given below is one T cell receptor beta chain in context. Its antigen is not identified. The protocol was immunoSEQ multiplex PCR, while the TCRdb copy is restricted to in-frame clones and leaves out a portion. The sample consists of 40,000 or so clones, approximately 90% of them appearing once. The data were obtained in a study of a mutant IDH1 vaccine in newly diagnosed glioma. Study at large: The sex distribution of treated patients was about 62% male and roughly 40% female, with a mean age of approximately 40 years. Whole-study findings and limits: Vaccine-induced responses were seen in approximately 93% of patients, spanning several MHC alleles. Changes in top peripheral clonotypes did not appear linked to pseudoprogression.

Time point reported: week 5, during vaccination. All doses held 300 ug of mutant IDH1 20-mer peptide, with topical imiquimod. CDR1 and CDR2 from the germline V gene are MNHEY and SMNVEV (reference sequence). There are 15 residues in the CDR3. Between the trimmed V and J ends, which lost 3 bases and 1 base, there was a span of 10 bases. The J gene is TRBJ1-5, the V gene TRBV27, with D possibly TRBD1 on 5 matching bases. The TCR was taken from a man aged 50 or older with glioma. The material was PBMCs, obtained from a glioma patient whose treatment included an IDH1 peptide vaccine. The CDR3 nucleotides read TGTGCCAGCAGTTTGTGGGGGAGCAGCAATCAGCCCCAGCATTTT. Its protein is CASSLWGSSNQPQHF.